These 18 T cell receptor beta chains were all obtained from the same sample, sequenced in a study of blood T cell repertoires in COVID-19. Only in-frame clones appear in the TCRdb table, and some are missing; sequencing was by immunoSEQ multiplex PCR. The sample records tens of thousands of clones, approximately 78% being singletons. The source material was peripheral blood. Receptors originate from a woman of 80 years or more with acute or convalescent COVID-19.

CDR3 residues: CASSLTTQGGNSPLHF. CDR3 nucleotide sequence: TGTGCCAGCAGCCTAACGACCCAGGGAGGTAATTCACCCCTCCACTTT. The chain links TRBV13 to TRBJ1-6; D is possibly TRBD1 (5 bases). Germline lookup yields CDR1 PRHDT and CDR2 FYEKMQ (reference sequence). Between the trimmed V and J ends, which lost 5 bases and 6 bases, there was a span of 17 bases. The CDR3 spans 16 residues.

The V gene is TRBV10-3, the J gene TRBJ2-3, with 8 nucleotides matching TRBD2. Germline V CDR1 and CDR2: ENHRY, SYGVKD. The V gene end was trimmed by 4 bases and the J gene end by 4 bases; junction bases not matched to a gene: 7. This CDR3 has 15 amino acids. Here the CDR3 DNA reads TGTGCCATCAGTGGGGCTAGCGGGCAGGCAGATACGCAGTATTTT. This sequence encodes CAISGASGQADTQYF.

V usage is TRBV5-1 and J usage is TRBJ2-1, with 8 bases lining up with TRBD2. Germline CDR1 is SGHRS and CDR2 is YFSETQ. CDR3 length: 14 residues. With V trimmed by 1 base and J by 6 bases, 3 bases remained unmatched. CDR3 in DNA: TGCGCCAGCAGCTTGAGCGGGAGCGGCAATGAGCAGTTCTTC. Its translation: CASSLSGSGNEQFF.

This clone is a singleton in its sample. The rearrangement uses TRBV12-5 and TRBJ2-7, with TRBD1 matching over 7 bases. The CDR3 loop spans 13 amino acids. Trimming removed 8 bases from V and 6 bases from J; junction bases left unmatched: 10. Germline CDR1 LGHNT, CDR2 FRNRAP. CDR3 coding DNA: TGTGCTAGTTCCCTCAGGGGGAGTGGCGAGCAGTACTTC. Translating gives CASSLRGSGEQYF.

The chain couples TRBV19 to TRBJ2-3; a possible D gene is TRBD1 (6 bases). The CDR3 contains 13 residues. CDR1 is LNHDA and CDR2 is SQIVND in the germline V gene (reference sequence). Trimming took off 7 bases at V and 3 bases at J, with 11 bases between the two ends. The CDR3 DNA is TGTGCCAGTATTCGGCAGGGGACAGATACGCAGTATTTT. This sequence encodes CASIRQGTDTQYF.

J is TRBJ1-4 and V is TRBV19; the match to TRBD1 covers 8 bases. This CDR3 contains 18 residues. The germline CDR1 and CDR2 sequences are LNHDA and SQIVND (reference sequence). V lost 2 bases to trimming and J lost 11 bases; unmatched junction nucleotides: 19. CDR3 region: CASSISRWTGPWEEKLFF. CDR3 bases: TGTGCCAGTAGTATATCCCGGTGGACAGGGCCTTGGGAGGAGAAACTGTTTTTT. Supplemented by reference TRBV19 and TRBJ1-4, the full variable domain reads DGGITQSPKYLFRKEGQNVTLSCEQNLNHDAMYWYRQDPGQGLRLIYYSQIVNDFQKGDIAEGYSVSREKKESFPLTVTSAQKNPTAFYLCASSISRWTGPWEEKLFFGSGTQLSVL.

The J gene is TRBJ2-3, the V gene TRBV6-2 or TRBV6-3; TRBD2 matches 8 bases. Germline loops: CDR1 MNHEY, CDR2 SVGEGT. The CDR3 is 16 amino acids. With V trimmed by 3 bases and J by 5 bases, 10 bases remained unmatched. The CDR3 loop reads CASSYSGGAREDTQYF. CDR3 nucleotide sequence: TGTGCCAGCAGTTATTCGGGGGGGGCGAGAGAAGATACGCAGTATTTT.

The CDR3 region is CATSDAPQGTGQPQHF. CDR3 sequence (DNA): TGTGCCACCAGTGATGCCCCACAGGGTACCGGCCAGCCCCAGCATTTT. This chain joins TRBV24-1 and TRBJ1-5, with D maybe TRBD1 (6 bases). Germline V CDR1 and CDR2: KGHDR, SFDVKD. The CDR3 has 16 amino acids. Trimming took off 3 bases at V and 7 bases at J, with 18 bases between the two ends.

CDR3 nucleotide sequence: TGTGCCAGCAGCTTAGTTGGGAGGGCGGTGGATGGCTACACCTTC. This sequence encodes CASSLVGRAVDGYTF. This chain joins TRBV7-9 and TRBJ1-2; D gene uncertain. Per the germline V gene, CDR1 is SEHNR and CDR2 is FQNEAQ (reference sequence). The CDR3 contains 15 residues. V was cut by 1 base and J by 6 bases, with 15 bases left in between.

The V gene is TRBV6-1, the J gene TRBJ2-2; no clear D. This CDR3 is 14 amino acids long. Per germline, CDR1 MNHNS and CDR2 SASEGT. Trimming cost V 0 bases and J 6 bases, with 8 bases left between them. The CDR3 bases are TGTGCCAGCAGTGAAGCGCGGAGTCCCGGGGAGCTGTTTTTT. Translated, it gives CASSEARSPGELFF.

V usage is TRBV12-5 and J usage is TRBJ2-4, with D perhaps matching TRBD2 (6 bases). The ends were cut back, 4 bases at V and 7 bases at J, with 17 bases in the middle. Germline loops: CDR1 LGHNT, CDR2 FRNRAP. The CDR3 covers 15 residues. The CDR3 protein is CASGSGVRGGNIQYF. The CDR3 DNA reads TGTGCTAGTGGTTCGGGGGTCCGAGGCGGGAACATTCAGTACTTC.

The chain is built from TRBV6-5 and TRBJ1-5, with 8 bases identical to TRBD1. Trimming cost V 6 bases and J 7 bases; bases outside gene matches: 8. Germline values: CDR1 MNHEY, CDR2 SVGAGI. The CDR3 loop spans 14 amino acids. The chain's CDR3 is CASSLGQGLQPQHF. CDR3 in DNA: TGTGCCAGCAGCCTCGGACAGGGTTTACAGCCCCAGCATTTT.

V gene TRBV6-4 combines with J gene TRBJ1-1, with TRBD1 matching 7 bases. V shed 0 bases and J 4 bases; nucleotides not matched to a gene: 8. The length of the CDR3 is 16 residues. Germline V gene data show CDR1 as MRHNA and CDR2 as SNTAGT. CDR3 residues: CASSDSYDRDPTEAFF. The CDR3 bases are TGTGCCAGCAGTGACTCGTATGACAGGGACCCCACTGAAGCTTTCTTT.

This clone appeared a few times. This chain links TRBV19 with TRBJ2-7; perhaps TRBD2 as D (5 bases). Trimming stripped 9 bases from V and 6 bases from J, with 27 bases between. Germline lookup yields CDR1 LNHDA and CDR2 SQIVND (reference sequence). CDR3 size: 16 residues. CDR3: CASKEVAASRLSEQYF. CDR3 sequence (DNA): TGTGCCAGCAAAGAAGTTGCGGCATCCCGACTATCCGAGCAGTACTTC. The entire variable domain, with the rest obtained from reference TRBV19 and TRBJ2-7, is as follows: DGGITQSPKYLFRKEGQNVTLSCEQNLNHDAMYWYRQDPGQGLRLIYYSQIVNDFQKGDIAEGYSVSREKKESFPLTVTSAQKNPTAFYLCASKEVAASRLSEQYFGPGTRLTVT.

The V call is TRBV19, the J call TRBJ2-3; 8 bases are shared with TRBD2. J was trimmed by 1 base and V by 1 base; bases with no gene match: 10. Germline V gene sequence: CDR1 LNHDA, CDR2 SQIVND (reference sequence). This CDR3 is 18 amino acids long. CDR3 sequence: CASSIAGGQWSGTDTQYF. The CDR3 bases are TGTGCCAGTAGTATAGCGGGGGGGCAGTGGTCGGGCACAGATACGCAGTATTTT.

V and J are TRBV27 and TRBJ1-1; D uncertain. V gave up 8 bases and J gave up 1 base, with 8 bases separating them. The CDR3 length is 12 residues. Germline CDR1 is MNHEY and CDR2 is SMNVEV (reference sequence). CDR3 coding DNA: TGTGCCAGCGCACACCCGAACACTGAAGCTTTCTTT. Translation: CASAHPNTEAFF.

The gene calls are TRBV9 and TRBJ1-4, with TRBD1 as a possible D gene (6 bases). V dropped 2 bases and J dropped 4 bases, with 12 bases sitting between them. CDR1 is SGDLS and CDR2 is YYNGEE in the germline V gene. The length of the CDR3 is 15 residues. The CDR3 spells CASSVSGAGNEKLFF. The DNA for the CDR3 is TGTGCCAGCAGCGTGTCAGGGGCTGGTAATGAAAAACTGTTTTTT.

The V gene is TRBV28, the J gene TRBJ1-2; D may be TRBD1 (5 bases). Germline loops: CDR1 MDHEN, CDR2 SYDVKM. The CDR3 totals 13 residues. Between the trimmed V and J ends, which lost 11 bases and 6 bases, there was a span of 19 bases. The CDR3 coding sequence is TGTGCCGTCTCTGGGCTCCCGGGGGATGGCTACACCTTC. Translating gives CAVSGLPGDGYTF.